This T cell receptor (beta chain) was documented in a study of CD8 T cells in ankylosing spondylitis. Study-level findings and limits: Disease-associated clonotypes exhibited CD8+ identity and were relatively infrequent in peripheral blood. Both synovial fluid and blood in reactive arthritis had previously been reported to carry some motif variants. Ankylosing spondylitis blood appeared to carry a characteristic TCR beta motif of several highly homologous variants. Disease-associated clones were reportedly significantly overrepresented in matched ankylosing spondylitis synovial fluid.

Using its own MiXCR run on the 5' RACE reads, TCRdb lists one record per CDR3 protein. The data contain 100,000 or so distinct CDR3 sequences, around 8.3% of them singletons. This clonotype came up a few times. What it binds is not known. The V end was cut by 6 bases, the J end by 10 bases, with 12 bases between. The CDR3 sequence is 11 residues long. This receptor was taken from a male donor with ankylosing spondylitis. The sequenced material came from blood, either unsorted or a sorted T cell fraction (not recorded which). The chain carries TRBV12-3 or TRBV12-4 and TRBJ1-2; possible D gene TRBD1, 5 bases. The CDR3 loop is CASSLSGYYTF. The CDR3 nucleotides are TGTGCCAGCAGCCTCTCAGGGTACTACACCTTC.